This is a list of T cell receptor beta chains from one sample in a study of T-cell memory formation after mild COVID-19. TCRdb itself ran the 5' RACE reads through MiXCR, one entry per CDR3 protein. Among approximately 260,000 distinct CDR3 sequences listed, approximately 16% were seen once. The sequenced sample consisted of PBMCs or a T cell subset sorted from them (not recorded which). These receptors came from a man aged 18-30 years who had mild COVID-19 (a few samples of this study predate the infection). Cell type and time point are not known. Both conserved end residues are part of each CDR3. The D gene is left open where the match is weak. Size is omitted from some rows. Given values are once, few, many or a class for expanded clones.

- | 13 | few | TRBJ2-7 | TRBV15 | CATSRASGVEQYF | TGTGCCACCAGCAGAGCGTCCGGGGTCGAGCAGTACTTC
- | 16 | - | TRBJ2-6 | TRBV12-3/TRBV12-4 | CASSYPRVNGANVLTF | TGTGCCAGCAGTTACCCCAGGGTGAATGGGGCCAACGTCCTGACTTTC
TRBD1 | 13 | many | TRBJ2-4 | TRBV7-9 | CASRTTGGNIQYF | TGTGCCAGCAGGACTACAGGGGGAAACATTCAGTACTTC
- | 14 | - | TRBJ2-5 | TRBV3-1 | CASSQDVVPGTQYF | TGTGCCAGCAGCCAAGATGTGGTTCCGGGGACCCAGTACTTC
- | 14 | - | TRBJ2-5 | TRBV7-2 | CASTPGGALETQYF | TGTGCCAGCACCCCCGGCGGGGCTTTGGAGACCCAGTACTTC
- | 12 | many | TRBJ2-7 | TRBV7-9 | CASSSGTQEQYF | TGTGCCAGCAGCTCCGGGACACAGGAGCAGTACTTC
- | 13 | many | TRBJ2-3 | TRBV9 | CASSNDFTDTQYF | TGTGCCAGCAGCAACGATTTTACAGATACGCAGTATTTT
TRBD1 | 14 | - | TRBJ1-1 | TRBV6-6 | CASSFSTGGTEAFF | TGTGCCAGCAGTTTTTCGACAGGGGGGACTGAAGCTTTCTTT
- | 14 | - | TRBJ2-1 | TRBV5-4 | CASTVGKGTNEQFF | TGTGCCAGCACCGTTGGGAAGGGGACCAATGAGCAGTTCTTC
TRBD2 | 16 | few | TRBJ2-3 | TRBV4-1 | CASSQVRLAGGDTQYF | TGCGCCAGCAGCCAAGTCCGACTAGCGGGGGGAGATACGCAGTATTTT
- | 13 | many | TRBJ1-4 | TRBV7-8 | CASSINWGEKLFF | TGTGCCAGCAGTATTAACTGGGGTGAAAAACTGTTTTTT
TRBD2 | 16 | few | TRBJ2-7 | TRBV9 | CASSVGLAGSSYEQYF | TGTGCCAGCAGCGTAGGACTAGCGGGGTCCTCCTACGAGCAGTACTTC
TRBD1 | 13 | - | TRBJ1-1 | TRBV5-1 | CASSFGTGTEAFF | TGCGCCAGCAGCTTCGGGACAGGGACTGAAGCTTTCTTT
TRBD2 | 18 | few | TRBJ2-1 | TRBV6-5 | CASSYSGNLAGGYNEQFF | TGTGCCAGCAGTTATTCGGGAAACTTAGCGGGGGGATACAATGAGCAGTTCTTC
TRBD2 | 16 | few | TRBJ2-6 | TRBV10-3 | CAISESGGAGANVLTF | TGTGCCATCAGTGAGTCGGGAGGGGCTGGGGCCAACGTCCTGACTTTC
TRBD2 | 16 | many | TRBJ2-3 | TRBV7-3 | CASSPGLAAVTDTQYF | TGTGCCAGCAGCCCCGGACTAGCGGCGGTCACAGATACGCAGTATTTT
- | 12 | - | TRBJ1-1 | TRBV5-5 | CASWDGNTEAFF | TGTGCCAGCTGGGACGGGAACACTGAAGCTTTCTTT
TRBD2 | 14 | - | TRBJ2-4 | TRBV6-6 | CASSYSRGEDIQYF | TGTGCCAGCAGTTACTCCCGGGGGGAGGACATTCAGTACTTC
- | 16 | once | TRBJ1-4 | TRBV4-1 | CASSQRLGGSNEKLFF | TGCGCCAGCAGCCAACGATTGGGGGGCTCTAATGAAAAACTGTTTTTT
- | 15 | few | TRBJ2-1 | TRBV18 | CASSGQGSSYNEQFF | TGTGCCAGCTCAGGTCAGGGGAGCTCCTACAATGAGCAGTTCTTC
- | 11 | few | TRBJ1-2 | TRBV20-1 | CSASPVFGYTF | TGCAGTGCTAGCCCCGTTTTTGGCTACACCTTC
- | 13 | - | TRBJ2-6 | TRBV14 | CASSHSGANVLTF | TGTGCCAGCAGCCATTCTGGGGCCAACGTCCTGACTTTC
- | 12 | few | TRBJ2-5 | TRBV11-2 | CASSSGEETQYF | TGTGCCAGCAGCTCGGGGGAAGAGACCCAGTACTTC
- | 14 | few | TRBJ2-5 | TRBV7-8 | CASSLARTDETQYF | TGTGCCAGCAGCTTAGCAAGGACCGATGAGACCCAGTACTTC
TRBD2 | 15 | many | TRBJ2-1 | TRBV2 | CASTSTTSGAGEQFF | TGTGCCAGCACATCTACGACTAGCGGGGCGGGCGAGCAGTTCTTC
- | 14 | - | TRBJ2-5 | TRBV5-1 | CASSWGAGQETQYF | TGCGCCAGCAGCTGGGGCGCAGGCCAAGAGACCCAGTACTTC
- | 13 | few | TRBJ2-7 | TRBV5-1 | CASSLGVMYEQYF | TGCGCCAGCAGCTTGGGGGTAATGTACGAGCAGTACTTC
- | 16 | few | TRBJ2-3 | TRBV7-9 | CATSTGTLLGVDTQYF | TGTGCCACCTCAACCGGGACCCTCCTAGGGGTGGATACGCAGTATTTT
- | 15 | - | TRBJ2-3 | TRBV4-2 | CASSQDRRDTDTQYF | TGTGCCAGCAGCCAAGATCGGAGGGACACAGATACGCAGTATTTT
- | 12 | many | TRBJ2-3 | TRBV7-9 | CASSAITDTQYF | TGTGCCAGCAGCGCTATCACAGATACGCAGTATTTT
TRBD2 | 17 | few | TRBJ2-5 | TRBV4-2 | CASSPARGVVTQETQYF | TGTGCCAGCAGCCCGGCTCGGGGGGTGGTAACACAAGAGACCCAGTACTTC
- | 15 | - | TRBJ2-7 | TRBV7-8 | CASSPLRGSSYEQYF | TGTGCCAGCAGCCCCCTCCGGGGAAGCTCCTACGAGCAGTACTTC
- | 15 | few | TRBJ2-1 | TRBV2 | CASSEGLQGLSGQFF | TGTGCCAGCAGTGAAGGTCTACAGGGGCTTAGCGGGCAGTTCTTC
TRBD1 | 15 | few | TRBJ2-7 | TRBV6-2/TRBV6-3 | CASSYSGTGHYEQYF | TGTGCCAGCAGTTACTCCGGGACAGGTCACTACGAGCAGTACTTC
TRBD1 | 16 | few | TRBJ2-3 | TRBV4-3 | CASSQWTGDQPDTQYF | TGCGCCAGCAGCCAATGGACAGGGGATCAGCCAGATACGCAGTATTTT
- | 14 | many | TRBJ1-1 | TRBV5-1 | CASRAGHQNTEAFF | TGCGCCAGCAGGGCGGGACACCAGAACACTGAAGCTTTCTTT
TRBD2 | 14 | many | TRBJ2-1 | TRBV7-9 | CASSPGGAYNEQFF | TGTGCCAGCAGCCCGGGGGGGGCCTACAATGAGCAGTTCTTC
- | 13 | - | TRBJ1-6 | TRBV7-9 | CASSSSANSPLHF | TGTGCCAGCAGCTCCTCGGCAAATTCACCCCTCCACTTT